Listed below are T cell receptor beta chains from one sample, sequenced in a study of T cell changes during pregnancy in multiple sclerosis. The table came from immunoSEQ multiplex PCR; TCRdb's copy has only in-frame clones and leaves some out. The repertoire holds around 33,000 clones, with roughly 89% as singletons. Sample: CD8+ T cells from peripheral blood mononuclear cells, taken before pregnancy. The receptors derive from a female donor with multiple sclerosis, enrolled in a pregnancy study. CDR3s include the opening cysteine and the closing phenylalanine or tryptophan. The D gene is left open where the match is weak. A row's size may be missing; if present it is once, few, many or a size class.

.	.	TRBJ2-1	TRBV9	CASSFGPGGNEQFF	TGTGCCAGCAGCTTCGGACCTGGGGGGAATGAGCAGTTCTTC
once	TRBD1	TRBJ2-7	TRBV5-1	CASSLDRGWNEQYF	TGCGCCAGCAGCTTGGACAGGGGATGGAACGAGCAGTACTTC
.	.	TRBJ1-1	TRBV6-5	CASSYSGGHTEAFF	TGTGCCAGCAGTTACTCCGGCGGGCACACTGAAGCTTTCTTT
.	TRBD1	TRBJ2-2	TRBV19	CASMERTGAPNTGELFF	TGTGCCAGTATGGAAAGAACAGGGGCCCCGAACACCGGGGAGCTGTTTTTT
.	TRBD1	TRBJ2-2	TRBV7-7	CASSPQGAAGELFF	TGTGCTAGCAGCCCCCAGGGGGCTGCCGGGGAGCTGTTTTTT
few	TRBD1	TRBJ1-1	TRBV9	CASSFTGDTEAFF	TGTGCCAGCAGCTTCACAGGGGACACTGAAGCTTTCTTT
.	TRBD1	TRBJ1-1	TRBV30	CAWADRSFMNTEAFF	TGTGCCTGGGCGGACAGGTCCTTCATGAACACTGAAGCTTTCTTT
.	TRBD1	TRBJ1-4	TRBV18	CASSPPGGQTNEKLFF	TGTGCCAGCTCACCACCGGGGGGACAGACTAATGAAAAACTGTTTTTT
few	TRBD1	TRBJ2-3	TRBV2	CASIRGDTQYF	TGTGCCAGTATCAGGGGGGATACGCAGTATTTT
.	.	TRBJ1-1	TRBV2	CASSGVQGQRMNTEAFF	TGTGCCAGCAGTGGAGTCCAGGGTCAAAGAATGAACACTGAAGCTTTCTTT
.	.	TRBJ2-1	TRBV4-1	CASSQDGAVDEQFF	TGCGCCAGCAGCCAAGATGGGGCAGTGGATGAGCAGTTCTTC
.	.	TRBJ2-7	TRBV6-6	CASSYTGAYEQYF	TGTGCCAGCAGTTACACAGGAGCGTACGAGCAGTACTTC
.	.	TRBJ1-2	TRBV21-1	CASSGNRVRGYTF	TGTGCCAGCAGCGGAAACAGGGTTCGCGGCTACACCTTC
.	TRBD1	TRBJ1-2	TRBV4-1	CASSYGTGAEGDYGYTF	TGCGCCAGCAGCTACGGGACAGGGGCAGAGGGGGACTATGGCTACACCTTC
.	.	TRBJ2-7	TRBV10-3	CAISGTGAKALSYEQYF	TGTGCCATCAGTGGTACGGGAGCTAAGGCCCTCTCCTACGAGCAGTACTTC
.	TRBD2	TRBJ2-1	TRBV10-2	CASRGGSSYNEQFF	TGCGCCAGCAGGGGGGGGAGCTCCTACAATGAGCAGTTCTTC
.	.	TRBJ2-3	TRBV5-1	CASSSESDTQYF	TGCGCCAGCAGCTCGGAGTCAGATACGCAGTATTTT
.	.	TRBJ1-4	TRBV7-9	CASSSMEEKLFF	TGTGCCAGCAGCTCCATGGAGGAAAAACTGTTTTTT
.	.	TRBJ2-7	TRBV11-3	CASSSTLREQYF	TGTGCCAGCAGCTCAACCCTCCGGGAGCAGTACTTC
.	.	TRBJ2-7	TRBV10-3	CAISLGHPYEQYF	TGTGCCATCAGTCTGGGACACCCTTACGAGCAGTACTTC